These 14 T cell receptor beta chains share one sample of origin, sequenced in a study of cytomegalovirus exposure and HLA in healthy donors. The PCR was carried out with 60 Vbeta primers and 13 Jbeta primers. Sequencing was performed with immunoSEQ multiplex PCR; in TCRdb, only in-frame clones are kept and a portion is missing. Of more than 65,000 clones in the sample, 65% to 75% were seen once. The sample comprised PBMCs. The source is a woman between 55 and 75 years old in good health and CMV-seropositive.

This chain joins TRBV6-5 and TRBJ2-5, with a weak D call TRBD1 (6 bases). Germline CDR1 reads MNHEY; CDR2 reads SVGAGI. V was cut by 6 bases and J by 3 bases, with 17 bases left in between. This CDR3 has 15 residues. DNA for the CDR3: TGTGCCAGCAGCAACACCGGGACAAGAAAAGAGACCCAGTACTTC. Encoded protein: CASSNTGTRKETQYF.

This chain joins TRBV30 and TRBJ1-2; TRBD1 is a possible D gene (5 bases). This CDR3 region has 12 residues. V lost 2 bases and J 9 bases, leaving 13 bases between the germline ends. In germline, CDR1 is GTSNPN, CDR2 SVGIG (reference sequence). The CDR3 DNA reads as TGTGCCTGGAGTCACGGACACAATCGCTACACCTTC. Translated: CAWSHGHNRYTF. The whole variable domain, filled in from reference TRBV30 and TRBJ1-2, reads SQTIHQWPATLVQPVGSPLSLECTVEGTSNPNLYWYRQAAGRGLQLLFYSVGIGQISSEVPQNLSASRPQDRQFILSSKKLLLSDSGFYLCAWSHGHNRYTFGSGTRLTVV.

The CDR3 sequence is CASSYSRIPYEQYF. CDR3 nucleotide sequence: TGTGCCAGCAGTTACTCGAGGATTCCCTACGAGCAGTACTTC. This chain connects TRBV6-5 to TRBJ2-5; no reliable D call. The J call is in doubt because the DNA end fits TRBJ2-7 better. CDR1 and CDR2 from the germline V gene are MNHEY and SVGAGI. The CDR3 runs 14 residues.

The V call is TRBV7-9, the J call TRBJ2-3; a weak D match, TRBD1 (5 bases). Germline-derived CDR1 and CDR2 are SEHNR and FQNEAQ (reference sequence). V lost 4 bases, J lost 3 bases, and 11 bases lay in between. The CDR3 consists of 14 residues. The CDR3 spells CASSWKGMTDTQYF. In nucleotides, the CDR3 is TGTGCCAGCAGCTGGAAGGGGATGACAGATACGCAGTATTTT.

The chain couples TRBV5-6 to TRBJ1-6; 8 bases align to TRBD1. The V gene end was trimmed by 1 base and the J gene end by 7 bases; junction bases not matched to a gene: 7. Germline V CDR1 and CDR2: SGHDT, YYEEEE. CDR3 size: 16 residues. Here the CDR3 DNA reads TGTGCCAGCAGCTTGTTCGACAGGGGAGGGAATTCACCCCTCCACTTT. This encodes CASSLFDRGGNSPLHF.

This clone was observed a single time. The chain joins TRBV30 to TRBJ2-7; D gene ambiguous. Germline CDR1 and CDR2: GTSNPN and SVGIG (reference sequence). Trimming pared 7 bases from V and 3 bases from J, leaving 10 bases between. The CDR3 loop spans 11 amino acids. CDR3: CALTVVYEQYF. The CDR3 DNA follows: TGTGCCTTAACAGTGGTCTACGAGCAGTACTTC.

The rearrangement links TRBV29-1 to TRBJ1-2; D may be TRBD1 (6 bases). The CDR3 runs 12 residues. The V end lost 7 bases, the J end lost 8 bases, and 17 bases lay between the germline ends. From germline, CDR1 is SQVTM and CDR2 ANQGSEA. The CDR3 coding sequence is TGCAGCGGGGCACAGGGAAACCTGGGCTACACCTTC. It specifies CSGAQGNLGYTF.

The chain carries TRBV28 and TRBJ1-5, with D perhaps TRBD1 (5 bases). Deletions cut 4 bases from V and 0 bases from J, with 22 bases between. Germline V CDR1 and CDR2: MDHEN, SYDVKM. The CDR3 has 19 amino acids. This CDR3 reads CASSYRGWVAVYSNQPQHF. The CDR3 DNA sequence: TGTGCCAGCAGTTATAGGGGTTGGGTGGCAGTTTATAGCAATCAGCCCCAGCATTTT.

The chain is built from TRBV27 and TRBJ1-6; D is uncertain. The germline gives CDR1 MNHEY, CDR2 SMNVEV (reference sequence). This CDR3 is 17 amino acids long. The germline V and J ends were trimmed by 5 bases and 7 bases, with 21 bases remaining between them. In nucleotides, the CDR3 is TGTGCCAGCAGTCTTGTTAGCCCGGGTTACTCGAATTCACCCCTCCACTTT. This sequence encodes CASSLVSPGYSNSPLHF.

DNA of the CDR3: TGTGCCACCAGCAGAGATACAGGGCGGACTGAAGCTTTCTTT. It yields the protein CATSRDTGRTEAFF. The J gene is TRBJ1-1, the V gene TRBV15; perhaps TRBD1 as D (6 bases). Germline V gene sequence: CDR1 LNHNV, CDR2 YYDKDF (reference sequence). The ends were cut back, 0 bases at V and 5 bases at J, with 10 bases in the middle. The CDR3 totals 14 residues.

The genes are TRBV5-1 and TRBJ2-5; 12 bases line up with TRBD1. Trimming removed 2 bases from V and 5 bases from J; junction bases left unmatched: 7. Looked up from germline, CDR1 is SGHRS and CDR2 is YFSETQ. The CDR3 extends over 16 amino acids. CDR3 in amino acids: CASSFLGQGAGETQYF. DNA for the CDR3: TGCGCCAGCAGCTTTCTGGGACAGGGGGCGGGGGAGACCCAGTACTTC.

The V and J genes are TRBV25-1 and TRBJ2-5, with 7 bases that match TRBD2. The J call may be in error: the DNA end matches TRBJ2-7 better. The CDR3 sequence is 13 residues long. The germline V gene encodes CDR1 MGHDK and CDR2 SYGVNS. CDR3 DNA: TGTGCCAGCAGTGACCCGGGAGGATACGAGCAGTACTTC. Translation gives CASSDPGGYEQYF.

The chain joins TRBV7-8 to TRBJ1-1; D is ambiguous. V was pared by 2 bases and J by 7 bases, with 5 bases between. Germline CDR1 SGHVS, CDR2 FQNEAQ. This CDR3 comprises 11 residues. CDR3 sequence (DNA): TGTGCCAGCAGCTTAACCGGTGAAGCTTTCTTT. This encodes CASSLTGEAFF.

This clone was detected a few times. V is TRBV2 and J is TRBJ1-2; tentatively, D is TRBD1 (5 bases). V dropped 3 bases and J dropped 4 bases, with 9 bases sitting between them. Germline loops: CDR1 SNHLY, CDR2 FYNNEI. The CDR3 spans 13 residues. The CDR3 sequence is CASSDQGSYGYTF. The DNA for the CDR3 is TGTGCCAGCAGTGATCAGGGTTCCTATGGCTACACCTTC.